Sequencing of this TCR beta chain was carried out in a study of CD8 T cells in ankylosing spondylitis. Findings and limits, study-wide: There was reportedly significant enrichment of clones that were disease-linked in matched ankylosing spondylitis synovial fluid. The study identified a TCR beta motif of several highly homologous variants that appeared characteristic of ankylosing spondylitis blood.

Each CDR3 protein gets one entry after TCRdb re-called the 5' RACE reads with MiXCR. The sample carries 150,000 to 200,000 distinct CDR3 sequences, about 20% recorded once. This clonotype has at least ten counts. Its target is not known. The V end was cut by 10 bases, the J end by 7 bases, with 14 bases between. There are 12 residues in the CDR3. Germline V gives CDR1 SNHLY, CDR2 FYNNEI. This sequence originates from a male donor aged 5 to 30 with ankylosing spondylitis or in good health (not recorded which). Sequencing was carried out using blood, either unsorted or a sorted T cell fraction (not recorded which). J is TRBJ2-1 and V is TRBV2; tentative D call: TRBD1 (6 bases). The CDR3 DNA follows: TGTGCCACCCCACAAAGGGGGAATGAGCAGTTCTTC. This encodes CATPQRGNEQFF.